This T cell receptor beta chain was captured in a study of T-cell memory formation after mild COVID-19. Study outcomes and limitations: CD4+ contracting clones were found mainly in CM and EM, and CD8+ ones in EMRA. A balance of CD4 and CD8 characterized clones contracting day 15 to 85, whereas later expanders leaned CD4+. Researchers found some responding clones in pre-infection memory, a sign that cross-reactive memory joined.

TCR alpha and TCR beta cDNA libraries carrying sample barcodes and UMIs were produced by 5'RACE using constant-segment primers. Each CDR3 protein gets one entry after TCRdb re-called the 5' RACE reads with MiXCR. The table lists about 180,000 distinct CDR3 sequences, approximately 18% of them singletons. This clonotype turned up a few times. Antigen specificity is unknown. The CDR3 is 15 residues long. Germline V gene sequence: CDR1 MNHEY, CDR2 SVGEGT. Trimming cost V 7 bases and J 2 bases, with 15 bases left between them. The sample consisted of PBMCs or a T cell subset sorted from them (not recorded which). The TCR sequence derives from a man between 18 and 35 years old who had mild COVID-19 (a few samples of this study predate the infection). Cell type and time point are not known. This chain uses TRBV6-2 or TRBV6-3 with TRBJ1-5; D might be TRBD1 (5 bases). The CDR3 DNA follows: TGTGCCAGCACCCCGTCCCCGACAGGCAATCAGCCCCAGCATTTT. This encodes CASTPSPTGNQPQHF.